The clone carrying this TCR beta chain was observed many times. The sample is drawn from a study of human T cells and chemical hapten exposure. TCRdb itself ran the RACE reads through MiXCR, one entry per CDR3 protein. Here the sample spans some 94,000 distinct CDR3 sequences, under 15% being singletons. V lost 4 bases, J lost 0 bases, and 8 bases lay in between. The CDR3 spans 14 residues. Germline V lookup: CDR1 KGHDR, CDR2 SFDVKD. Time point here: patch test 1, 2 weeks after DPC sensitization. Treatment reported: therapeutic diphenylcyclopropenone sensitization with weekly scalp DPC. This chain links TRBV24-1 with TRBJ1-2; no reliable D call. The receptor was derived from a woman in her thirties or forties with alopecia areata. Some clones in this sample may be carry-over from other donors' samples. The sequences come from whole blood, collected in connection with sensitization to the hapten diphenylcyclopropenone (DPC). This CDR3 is CATSDPSTNYGYTF. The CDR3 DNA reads TGTGCCACCAGTGACCCTTCCACTAACTATGGCTACACCTTC.